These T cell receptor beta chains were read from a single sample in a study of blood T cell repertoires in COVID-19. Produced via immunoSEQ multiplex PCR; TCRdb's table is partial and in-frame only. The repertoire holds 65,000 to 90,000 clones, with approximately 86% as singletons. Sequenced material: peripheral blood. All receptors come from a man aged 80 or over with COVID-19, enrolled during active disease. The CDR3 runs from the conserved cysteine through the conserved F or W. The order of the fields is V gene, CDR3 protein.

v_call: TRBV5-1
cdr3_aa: CASSFLGVIQETQYF

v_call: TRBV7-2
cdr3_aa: CASRPGTGVSDTGELFF

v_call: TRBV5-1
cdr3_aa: CASSLSGTSEYNEQFF

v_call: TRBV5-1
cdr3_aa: CASSLSGQRNYGYTF

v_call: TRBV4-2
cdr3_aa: CASSQEQGYTDTQYF

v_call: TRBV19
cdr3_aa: CASSKPGQGSYEQYF

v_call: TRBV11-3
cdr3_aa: CASSAGRFSGANVLTF

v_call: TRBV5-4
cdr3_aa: CASSPRRLDRGYTF

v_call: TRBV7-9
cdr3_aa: CASSLWVSGRIYEQYF

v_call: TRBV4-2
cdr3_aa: CASSLSGASTDTQYF

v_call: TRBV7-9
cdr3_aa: CAGGRDRGDEQYF

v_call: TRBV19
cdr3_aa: CASTVTPAGEKLFF

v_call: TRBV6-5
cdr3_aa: CASRKTGEEAFF

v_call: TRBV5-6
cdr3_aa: CASSWGQGNTEAFF

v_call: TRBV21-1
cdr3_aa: CASKGQTSSGNTIYF

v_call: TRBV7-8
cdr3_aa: CASSLRGRGGQKETQYF

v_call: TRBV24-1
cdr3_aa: CATSDTGQDYEQYF

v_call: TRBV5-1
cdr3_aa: CASNERGTNEKLFF

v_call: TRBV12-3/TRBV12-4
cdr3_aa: CASSLATNYGYTF